A selection of T cell receptor beta chains follows, all from one sample in a study of T-cell reconstitution after alpha-beta-depleted transplantation in children. TCRdb fed the PCR reads into MiXCR, producing one record per CDR3 protein. The table lists 610,000 or so distinct CDR3 sequences, 20% to 30% of them singletons, with approximately 33% in the top ten. The sequenced sample was PBMCs, obtained before TCRalphabeta/CD19-depleted stem cell transplant. The receptors were gathered from a boy in the first two years of life with Wiskott-Aldrich syndrome, due to receive a stem cell transplant. Both conserved end residues are part of each CDR3. The order of the fields is V gene, clone size, J gene, D gene, CDR3 DNA, CDR3 protein. A D gene is named only where the DNA matches it firmly. The size entry is marked missing in some rows and otherwise reads once, few, many or a size class.

V: TRBV12-3/TRBV12-4
size: .
J: TRBJ2-6
D: .
DNA: TGTGCCAGCAGCCGGAAGGGACCGACTTCCAAGGCCAACGTCCTGACTTTC
CDR3: CASSRKGPTSKANVLTF

V: TRBV5-6
size: few
J: TRBJ2-1
D: .
DNA: TGTGCCAGCATCCGGAGGCCCTACAATGAGCAGTTCTTC
CDR3: CASIRRPYNEQFF

V: TRBV5-4
size: .
J: TRBJ2-1
D: .
DNA: TGTGCCAGCAGCCGACAGGACAATGAGCAGTTCTTC
CDR3: CASSRQDNEQFF

V: TRBV12-3/TRBV12-4
size: few
J: TRBJ2-7
D: TRBD2
DNA: TGTGCCAGCAGCATAGCGGGCTTATCCTACGAGCAGTACTTC
CDR3: CASSIAGLSYEQYF

V: TRBV12-3/TRBV12-4
size: .
J: TRBJ1-3
D: .
DNA: TGTGCCAGCAGTTTGCCAGGGAGAAACACCATATATTTT
CDR3: CASSLPGRNTIYF

V: TRBV5-1
size: few
J: TRBJ2-1
D: TRBD2
DNA: TGCGCCAGCAGCTCCGCTTTAGCGGGGCCCTTTGGTGATGAGCAGTTCTTC
CDR3: CASSSALAGPFGDEQFF

V: TRBV20-1
size: once
J: TRBJ1-2
D: .
DNA: TGCAGTGCTAGAGTGGGGCAGGGTGAATATGGCTACACCTTC
CDR3: CSARVGQGEYGYTF

V: TRBV20-1
size: .
J: TRBJ2-2
D: .
DNA: TGCAGTGCTAAAAGGAACACCGGGGACCTGTTTTTT
CDR3: CSAKRNTGDLFF

V: TRBV5-5
size: .
J: TRBJ1-4
D: TRBD1
DNA: TGTGCCAGCAGCCAGTACCCAGGGGGCGGGGATGAAAAACTGTTTTTT
CDR3: CASSQYPGGGDEKLFF

V: TRBV6-1
size: .
J: TRBJ1-5
D: .
DNA: TGTGCCAGCAGTGCCACAGCGAACAATCAGCCCCAGCATTTT
CDR3: CASSATANNQPQHF

V: TRBV20-1
size: few
J: TRBJ2-3
D: .
DNA: TGCAGTGTAAACCCCGTCACGCAGTATTTT
CDR3: CSVNPVTQYF

V: TRBV20-1
size: few
J: TRBJ1-5
D: .
DNA: TGCAGTGCTCCACGAAATCGGACAGATATGGGCAATCAGCCCCAGCATTTT
CDR3: CSAPRNRTDMGNQPQHF

V: TRBV12-3/TRBV12-4
size: .
J: TRBJ2-7
D: .
DNA: TGTGCCAGCAGTTCCCAGATCTACGAGCAGTACTTC
CDR3: CASSSQIYEQYF

V: TRBV5-1
size: .
J: TRBJ1-1
D: .
DNA: TGCGCCAGCGGGTCAGGGAATTTGGCTGAAGCTTTCTTT
CDR3: CASGSGNLAEAFF

V: TRBV12-3/TRBV12-4
size: .
J: TRBJ1-2
D: TRBD1
DNA: TGTGCCAGCAGCTTAAAACAGGGGAGGGGAGGCTACACCTTC
CDR3: CASSLKQGRGGYTF

V: TRBV5-1
size: .
J: TRBJ2-7
D: .
DNA: TGCGCCAGCAGCTTGCTTTCCGGCAAGACTACCTACGAGCAGTACTTC
CDR3: CASSLLSGKTTYEQYF

V: TRBV5-1
size: .
J: TRBJ2-3
D: .
DNA: TGCGCCAGCAGCTTGGCGCAGGCCACAGATACGCAGTATTTT
CDR3: CASSLAQATDTQYF

V: TRBV7-6
size: .
J: TRBJ2-1
D: .
DNA: TGTGCCAGCAGCTTAGCCCCCAAAGGCACTAGCTCCTACAATGAGCAGTTCTTC
CDR3: CASSLAPKGTSSYNEQFF

V: TRBV24-1
size: few
J: TRBJ2-5
D: .
DNA: TGTGCCACCAGTGAACCCGGACCCGGAGAGACCCAGTACTTC
CDR3: CATSEPGPGETQYF

V: TRBV5-1
size: few
J: TRBJ2-5
D: .
DNA: TGCGCCAGCAGGAATGTCAAGGGTGCCCAGTACTTC
CDR3: CASRNVKGAQYF

V: TRBV27
size: .
J: TRBJ2-1
D: .
DNA: TGTGCCAGCAGTTTACTGGCGATCAGCTCCTACAATGAGCAGTTCTTC
CDR3: CASSLLAISSYNEQFF

V: TRBV7-2
size: .
J: TRBJ2-3
D: .
DNA: TGTGCCAGCAGCTTATTAGGACAGATAACAGATACGCAGTATTTT
CDR3: CASSLLGQITDTQYF

V: TRBV3-1
size: .
J: TRBJ2-1
D: TRBD2
DNA: TGTGCCAGCAGCCAAGAGGGGACTAGCGGGAGACTTTATGAGCAGTTCTTC
CDR3: CASSQEGTSGRLYEQFF

V: TRBV28
size: few
J: TRBJ1-2
D: .
DNA: TGTGCCAGCAGTTTAGGGACCTATGGCTACACCTTC
CDR3: CASSLGTYGYTF